Below, one T cell receptor (beta chain) is given with its context. With 4 bases removed from V and 6 bases from J, the gap between germline ends came to 10 bases. Germline V gene data show CDR1 as SQVTM and CDR2 as ANQGSEA. The CDR3 contains 13 residues. The source of the sample is a study of T cells in Graves' hyperthyroidism and ophthalmopathy. Researchers took RNA transcripts and amplified the TCR beta CDR3 regions from them. The TCR CDR3 was amplified in a first-round RT-PCR using the HTBI primer set. TCRdb re-called the multiplex PCR reads through MiXCR, storing one row per CDR3 protein. The data contain some 550,000 distinct CDR3 sequences, approximately 15% of them singletons.

The sample was blood. V usage is TRBV29-1 and J usage is TRBJ1-6, with D perhaps TRBD1 (5 bases). The sequence derives from a woman in her 40s with Graves' ophthalmopathy. CDR3 amino acids: CSVGWGSNSPLHF. Here the CDR3 DNA reads TGCAGCGTTGGGTGGGGGAGTAATTCACCCCTCCACTTT.